This T cell receptor (beta chain) was captured in a study of identical twins. This clonotype was picked up many times. Antigen: not known. General study findings and limits: For out-of-frame alpha sequences shared by twins, low generation probability was in excess.

TCRdb re-called the 5' RACE reads through MiXCR, storing one row per CDR3 protein. The repertoire holds nearly 250,000 distinct CDR3 sequences, with approximately 7% as singletons. The CDR3 length is 17 residues. V lost 5 bases and J lost 0, with 18 bases in between. The same data also contributed to another study, on yellow fever vaccine responses in identical twins.

The sequenced sample was memory (CD45RO+) T cells sorted from blood. J is TRBJ2-3 and V is TRBV12-3 or TRBV12-4; a possible D gene is TRBD2 (7 bases). This clonotype originated in a woman aged 18-29 years in good health. The CDR3 nucleotides read TGTGCCAGCAGTCCCTCAATGGGGGGGGCGAGCACAGATACGCAGTATTTT. Protein: CASSPSMGGASTDTQYF.